A single sample is the source of the 4 T cell receptor beta chains below, sequenced in a study of cytomegalovirus exposure and HLA in healthy donors. The PCR had 60 Vbeta and 13 Jbeta primers. The data were produced by immunoSEQ multiplex PCR, yet TCRdb's version contains in-frame clones alone and is incomplete. This repertoire shows 200,000 or so clones, around 81% found once; its top ten account for roughly 2.1%. Input material: PBMCs. All receptors come from a woman younger than 30 in good health and CMV-seropositive.

The V gene is TRBV5-5, the J gene TRBJ2-7; D call uncertain. There are 12 residues in the CDR3. Trimming shortened V by 2 bases and J by 5 bases, and 8 bases separated the two germline ends. Germline assignment: CDR1 SGHKS and CDR2 YYEKEE (reference sequence). This chain's CDR3 is CASSFTQDEQYF. DNA for the CDR3: TGTGCCAGCAGCTTTACGCAGGACGAGCAGTACTTC.

In its sample, this clone was seen once. This chain uses TRBV18 with TRBJ1-2; D is possibly TRBD1 (5 bases). The ends were cut back, 2 bases at V and 2 bases at J, with 12 bases in the middle. CDR3 length: 15 residues. Germline V gene lookup returns CDR1 KGHSH and CDR2 LQKENI. CDR3 residues: CASSPIDSPNYGYTF. CDR3 in DNA: TGTGCCAGCTCACCAATCGACAGCCCGAACTATGGCTACACCTTC.

DNA of the CDR3: TGTGCCAGCAGCTCCCCAGGGGATAACTATGGCTACACCTTC. Amino acid sequence: CASSSPGDNYGYTF. The V and J genes are TRBV7-2 and TRBJ1-2, with D maybe TRBD1 (6 bases). CDR1 and CDR2 (germline): SGHTA, FQGNSA. V shed 4 bases and J shed 1 base, with 10 bases lying between them. The CDR3 totals 14 residues.

The V gene is TRBV7-8, the J gene TRBJ2-1, with D possibly matching TRBD2 (6 bases). The germline gives CDR1 SGHVS, CDR2 FQNEAQ. V was trimmed by 1 base and J by 0 bases, leaving 10 bases between them. The CDR3 is made up of 16 amino acids. The CDR3 loop reads CASSLVSGASYNEQFF. The CDR3 coding sequence is TGTGCCAGCAGCTTAGTTAGCGGCGCCTCCTACAATGAGCAGTTCTTC.